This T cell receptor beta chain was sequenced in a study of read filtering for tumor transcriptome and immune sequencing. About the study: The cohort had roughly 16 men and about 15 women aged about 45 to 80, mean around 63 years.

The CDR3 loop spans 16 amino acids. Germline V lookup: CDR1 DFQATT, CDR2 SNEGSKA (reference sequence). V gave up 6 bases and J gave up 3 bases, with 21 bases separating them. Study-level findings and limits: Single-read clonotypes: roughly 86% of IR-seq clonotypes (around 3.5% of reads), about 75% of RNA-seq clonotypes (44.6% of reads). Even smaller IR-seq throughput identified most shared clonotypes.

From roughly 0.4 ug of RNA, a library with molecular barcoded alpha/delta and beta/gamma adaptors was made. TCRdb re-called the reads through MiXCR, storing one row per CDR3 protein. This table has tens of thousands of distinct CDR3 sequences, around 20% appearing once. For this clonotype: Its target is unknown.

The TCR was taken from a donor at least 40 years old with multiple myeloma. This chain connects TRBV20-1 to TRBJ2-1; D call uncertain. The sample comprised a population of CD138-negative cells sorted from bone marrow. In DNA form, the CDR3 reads TGCAGTGCATCCCCCTATGGAGTGAAACTCTACAATGAGCAGTTCTTC. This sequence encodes CSASPYGVKLYNEQFF.